The rows below give T cell receptor beta chains drawn from one sample of a study of coeliac disease. The method was immunoSEQ multiplex PCR; TCRdb's version includes in-frame clones alone and lacks a portion of them. The sample comprises about 4,300 clones, more than 45% of which are singletons, and approximately 15% rests with the top ten. Input material: intraepithelial lymphocytes from the gut. The source is a human donor with active celiac disease. The CDR3 runs from the conserved cysteine through the conserved F or W. The D gene is left open where the match is weak. The size entry is marked missing in some rows and otherwise reads once, few, many or a size class.

v_gene,d_gene,len,abundance,j_gene,CDR3aa,CDR3nt
TRBV7-3,TRBD1,14,few,TRBJ2-2,CASHRGQGTGELFF,TGTGCCAGCCACCGTGGACAGGGGACCGGGGAGCTGTTTTTT
TRBV6-1,TRBD1,15,-,TRBJ2-1,CASSGTGELINEQFF,TGTGCCAGCAGTGGGACAGGCGAACTTATTAATGAGCAGTTCTTC
TRBV6-5,-,11,few,TRBJ2-7,CASDSYYEQYF,TGTGCCAGTGACAGCTACTACGAGCAGTACTTC
TRBV7-8,-,13,-,TRBJ2-7,CASSDRQHYEQYF,TGTGCCAGCAGCGACCGACAGCACTACGAGCAGTACTTC
TRBV6-5,TRBD1,14,once,TRBJ2-7,CASSLIQGDHEQYF,TGTGCCAGCAGTTTAATACAGGGGGACCACGAGCAGTACTTC
TRBV7-9,-,15,-,TRBJ1-3,CASSLELSPGNTIYF,TGTGCCAGCAGCTTAGAACTATCCCCTGGAAACACCATATATTTT
TRBV6-5,-,15,-,TRBJ1-1,CASSYRQMSSEEAFF,TGTGCCAGCAGTTACCGACAGATGAGTTCTGAGGAAGCTTTCTTT
TRBV19,-,13,few,TRBJ2-2,CASSYSYTGELFF,TGTGCCAGTAGCTATTCATACACCGGGGAGCTGTTTTTT
TRBV11-2,-,14,-,TRBJ2-2,CASSLGGYTGELFF,TGTGCCAGCAGCTTAGGGGGCTACACCGGGGAGCTGTTTTTT
TRBV20-1,-,11,-,TRBJ1-2,CSARQGNGYTF,TGCAGTGCTAGACAGGGGAATGGCTACACCTTC
TRBV28,-,14,few,TRBJ2-1,CASRSDRIYNEQFF,TGTGCCAGCAGGTCCGACAGAATATACAATGAGCAGTTCTTC
TRBV7-9,-,18,-,TRBJ1-2,CASSLHVAAGPANYGYTF,TGTGCCAGCAGCTTACACGTTGCTGCAGGCCCCGCTAACTATGGCTACACCTTC
TRBV4-3,TRBD1,15,-,TRBJ2-5,CASSQEGTGEETQYF,TGCGCCAGCAGCCAAGAAGGGACAGGCGAAGAGACCCAGTACTTC
TRBV28,-,16,-,TRBJ1-5,CASSLLVAGDGQPQHF,TGTGCCAGCAGTTTGTTGGTTGCAGGGGACGGACAGCCCCAGCATTTT
TRBV7-9,-,11,-,TRBJ2-2,CASSSSGELFF,TGTGCCAGCAGCTCGTCCGGGGAGCTGTTTTTT
TRBV7-8,TRBD2,17,-,TRBJ2-1,CASSAKTSGGYYNEQFF,TGTGCCAGCAGCGCAAAGACTAGCGGGGGTTATTACAATGAGCAGTTCTTC
TRBV28,TRBD2,16,-,TRBJ2-1,CASRTLGLAGDNEQFF,TGTGCCAGCCGAACCCTGGGACTAGCGGGGGACAATGAGCAGTTCTTC
TRBV18,-,12,-,TRBJ1-2,CASSPGQGGYTF,TGTGCCAGCTCACCAGGGCAGGGTGGCTACACCTTC
TRBV27,-,15,few,TRBJ1-5,CASSLSGDSNQPQHF,TGTGCCAGCAGTTTATCCGGGGATAGCAATCAGCCCCAGCATTTT
TRBV23-1,-,15,-,TRBJ1-1,CASSQVNGGYTEAFF,TGCGCCAGCAGCCAAGTTAACGGCGGTTACACTGAAGCTTTCTTT
TRBV19,TRBD2,20,-,TRBJ2-1,CASSKITGTSGRESYNEQFF,TGTGCCAGTAGTAAAATCACCGGGACTAGCGGGAGGGAATCCTACAATGAGCAGTTCTTC
TRBV10-3,TRBD1,17,-,TRBJ1-1,CAISSPGQGAVGTEAFF,TGTGCCATCAGTTCTCCGGGACAGGGGGCTGTTGGGACTGAAGCTTTCTTT
TRBV5-1,-,14,few,TRBJ2-5,CASSLAGSQETQYF,TGCGCCAGCAGCTTGGCCGGGTCCCAAGAGACCCAGTACTTC
TRBV4-1,-,19,-,TRBJ2-4,CASSQDQEKSSVEKNIQYF,TGCGCCAGCAGCCAAGATCAGGAAAAGTCGTCCGTAGAAAAAAACATTCAGTACTTC
TRBV27,-,13,-,TRBJ1-2,CASSLTASWGYTF,TGTGCCAGCAGTTTAACAGCCTCGTGGGGCTACACCTTC
TRBV6-5,-,14,-,TRBJ2-1,CASSPRISYNEQFF,TGTGCCAGCAGTCCGAGGATCTCCTACAATGAGCAGTTCTTC
TRBV4-1,TRBD2,17,-,TRBJ2-5,CASSQEELAGGHKTQYF,TGCGCCAGCAGCCAAGAGGAACTAGCGGGAGGGCATAAGACCCAGTACTTC
TRBV23-1,TRBD2,19,few,TRBJ2-3,CASSQTAGGPEGQVDTQYF,TGCGCCAGCAGTCAAACCGCGGGAGGGCCCGAGGGCCAGGTAGATACGCAGTATTTT
TRBV20-1,-,11,-,TRBJ2-3,CSARGTDTQYF,TGCAGTGCGCGAGGCACAGATACGCAGTATTTT
TRBV2,-,13,few,TRBJ1-1,CASSLTFVGRAFF,TGTGCCAGCAGCTTAACCTTCGTTGGGAGAGCTTTCTTT
TRBV19,TRBD1,17,medium-sized,TRBJ1-5,CASSIRSRDSRNQPQHF,TGTGCCAGTAGTATTCGATCCCGGGACAGTCGCAATCAGCCCCAGCATTTT
TRBV7-9,TRBD2,17,few,TRBJ2-2,CASSFSLAGKNTGELFF,TGTGCCAGCAGCTTTTCCTTAGCGGGAAAGAACACCGGGGAGCTGTTTTTT
TRBV5-4,TRBD1,14,-,TRBJ1-1,CASSTGQGAAEAFF,TGTGCCAGCAGCACGGGACAGGGGGCCGCTGAAGCTTTCTTT
TRBV4-1,-,15,-,TRBJ2-7,CASNAGGQGSYEQYF,TGCGCCAGTAACGCTGGAGGGCAAGGGTCCTACGAGCAGTACTTC
TRBV15,TRBD1,14,-,TRBJ2-7,CATSRGQGWYEQYF,TGTGCCACCAGTCGGGGACAGGGGTGGTACGAGCAGTACTTC
TRBV7-9,TRBD2,17,few,TRBJ2-4,CASSLFREVRFGNIQYF,TGTGCCAGCAGCTTATTCCGGGAGGTTCGGTTTGGGAACATTCAGTACTTC
TRBV27,-,11,-,TRBJ2-7,CASRRGTEQYF,TGTGCCAGCAGGAGGGGGACCGAGCAGTACTTC
TRBV5-1,-,14,-,TRBJ2-7,CASSFGQRPYEQYF,TGCGCCAGCAGCTTCGGACAGAGACCCTACGAGCAGTACTTC
TRBV5-8,-,13,-,TRBJ1-1,CASSLARTEEAFF,TGTGCCAGCAGCTTGGCAAGGACAGAAGAAGCTTTCTTT
TRBV6-5,-,14,-,TRBJ2-7,CASTPSGATYEQYF,TGTGCCAGCACCCCCAGCGGAGCGACCTACGAGCAGTACTTC
TRBV7-3,-,14,few,TRBJ1-5,CASSLGIGNQPQHF,TGTGCCAGCAGCTTAGGTATCGGGAATCAGCCCCAGCATTTT
TRBV6-5,TRBD2,15,-,TRBJ2-1,CASSYEREVDNEQFF,TGTGCCAGCAGTTACGAGCGGGAGGTGGACAATGAGCAGTTCTTC
TRBV11-2,TRBD2,18,few,TRBJ2-2,CASSLTSQAGGPSEELFF,TGTGCCAGCAGCTTAACCAGCCAAGCGGGAGGGCCATCCGAGGAGCTGTTTTTT
TRBV7-9,-,14,-,TRBJ2-7,CASSSWEPSGEQYF,TGTGCCAGCAGCTCCTGGGAGCCGTCGGGGGAGCAGTACTTC
TRBV28,-,14,-,TRBJ1-1,CASSPYLEKTEAFF,TGTGCCAGCAGTCCTTACCTCGAGAAGACTGAAGCTTTCTTT
TRBV4-1,TRBD2,18,-,TRBJ2-1,CASSLLWSGTSGYNEQFF,TGCGCCAGCAGCCTTCTGTGGAGTGGGACTAGCGGCTACAATGAGCAGTTCTTC
TRBV5-4,-,14,-,TRBJ2-7,CASSPPGHYYEQYF,TGTGCCAGCAGCCCGCCGGGTCACTACTACGAGCAGTACTTC
TRBV19,-,15,medium-sized,TRBJ2-3,CASRLDTLLMDTQYF,TGTGCCAGTAGGCTGGACACCCTTCTGATGGATACGCAGTATTTT